These T cell receptor beta chains were read from a single sample in a study of response to subunit inactivated influenza vaccine. TCRdb analysed the RT-PCR reads with MiXCR anew, one entry per CDR3 protein. The table records about 780,000 distinct CDR3 sequences, around 18% of them present only once. The specimen comprised PBMCs from blood, sampled more than 4 days after vaccination. The receptors were sampled from a man aged 45-65 years who received an inactivated influenza vaccine. Each CDR3 is given with its conserved first and last residue. The order of the fields is V gene, clone size, J gene, D gene, CDR3 protein, CDR3 DNA. The D gene is left open where the match is weak. Rows may omit the clone size; those that give it use once, few, many or a size class.

>TRBV12-3/TRBV12-4|many|TRBJ2-7|NA
CASSLRGAAYEQYF
TGTGCCAGCAGTTTACGGGGAGCTGCCTACGAGCAGTACTTC
>TRBV10-3|few|TRBJ2-3|NA
CATRVGTDTQYF
TGTGCCACCAGGGTCGGCACAGATACGCAGTATTTT
>TRBV12-5|NA|TRBJ1-1|TRBD1
CASGLVTQGAWNTEAFF
TGTGCTAGTGGTTTGGTAACACAGGGGGCCTGGAACACTGAAGCTTTCTTT
>TRBV20-1|NA|TRBJ2-7|TRBD2
CSARKTSGRSPYEQYF
TGCAGTGCTAGAAAGACTAGCGGGAGGTCCCCGTACGAGCAGTACTTC
>TRBV7-2|NA|TRBJ2-5|TRBD1
CASSLRPGQLYQETQYF
TGTGCCAGCAGCTTACGGCCGGGACAGTTATACCAAGAGACCCAGTACTTC
>TRBV12-3/TRBV12-4|NA|TRBJ2-5|NA
CASSSPGTVGMETQYF
TGTGCCAGCAGCAGTCCCGGGACGGTCGGGATGGAGACCCAGTACTTC
>TRBV30|NA|TRBJ2-3|NA
CAWSVPLLATTDTQYF
TGTGCCTGGAGTGTACCCTTATTAGCGACGACAGATACGCAGTATTTT
>TRBV12-3/TRBV12-4|many|TRBJ1-5|NA
CASSLAHGSFSNQPQHF
TGTGCCAGCAGTTTAGCGCACGGCAGCTTTAGCAATCAGCCCCAGCATTTT
>TRBV19|NA|TRBJ2-7|TRBD2
CASRERAGAPYEQYF
TGTGCCAGTAGAGAAAGGGCGGGAGCCCCCTACGAGCAGTACTTC
>TRBV20-1|NA|TRBJ2-3|NA
CSASGSGRDTQYF
TGCAGTGCTAGTGGCAGCGGACGAGATACGCAGTATTTT
>TRBV10-3|NA|TRBJ1-4|NA
CAISESGPGRANEKLFF
TGTGCCATCAGTGAGTCAGGCCCGGGACGGGCTAATGAAAAACTGTTTTTT
>TRBV20-1|few|TRBJ2-3|TRBD2
CSAERDRNTDTQYF
TGCAGTGCTGAGCGGGACCGTAACACAGATACGCAGTATTTT
>TRBV27|few|TRBJ1-1|NA
CASSPREGTEAFF
TGTGCCAGCAGTCCCAGGGAGGGCACTGAAGCTTTCTTT
>TRBV15|NA|TRBJ2-1|NA
CATSRVRVYEQFF
TGTGCCACCAGCAGAGTCAGGGTGTATGAGCAGTTCTTC
>TRBV20-1|few|TRBJ2-3|NA
CSATDKVTGQGGDTQYF
TGCAGTGCTACAGACAAGGTGACAGGCCAAGGTGGGGATACGCAGTATTTT
>TRBV28|few|TRBJ2-7|TRBD1
CASKGRTGFNEQYF
TGTGCCAGCAAAGGAAGGACAGGGTTCAACGAGCAGTACTTC
>TRBV6-5|few|TRBJ2-2|NA
CASSSTVGATGELFF
TGTGCCAGCAGTTCAACTGTGGGGGCCACCGGGGAGCTGTTTTTT
>TRBV7-2|NA|TRBJ2-7|NA
CASSEVRDSGSYEQYF
TGTGCCAGCAGCGAAGTCCGGGACTCTGGATCCTACGAGCAGTACTTC
>TRBV12-3/TRBV12-4|many|TRBJ2-3|TRBD2
CASSPTGLAISDTQYF
TGTGCCAGCAGTCCCACGGGACTAGCGATATCGGATACGCAGTATTTT
>TRBV7-2|NA|TRBJ2-7|NA
CASSALQGRGEGQYF
TGTGCCAGCAGCGCCCTACAGGGGAGGGGGGAAGGGCAGTACTTC
>TRBV11-3|NA|TRBJ2-3|NA
CASSLDHPDTQYF
TGTGCCAGCAGCTTAGATCACCCAGATACGCAGTATTTT
>TRBV4-2|few|TRBJ1-1|NA
CASSQRSPVNTEAFF
TGTGCCAGCAGCCAGAGATCGCCAGTGAACACTGAAGCTTTCTTT
>TRBV5-1|NA|TRBJ1-4|TRBD1
CASSMGQEGEKLFF
TGCGCCAGCAGCATGGGACAGGAGGGCGAAAAACTGTTTTTT
>TRBV5-1|many|TRBJ2-1|NA
CASSSGVNEQFF
TGCGCCAGCAGCTCAGGGGTGAATGAGCAGTTCTTC
>TRBV6-2/TRBV6-3|NA|TRBJ2-3|NA
CASSYGGTDSTDTQYF
TGTGCCAGCAGTTACGGGGGGACAGACAGCACAGATACGCAGTATTTT
>TRBV7-6|many|TRBJ2-7|NA
CASSLVFNEQYF
TGTGCCAGCAGCTTAGTGTTTAACGAGCAGTACTTC
>TRBV2|few|TRBJ2-3|TRBD2
CAILAGVGDTQYF
TGTGCCATACTAGCGGGAGTCGGAGATACGCAGTATTTT
>TRBV25-1|few|TRBJ2-7|NA
CASSARVSYEQYF
TGTGCCAGCAGTGCAAGGGTATCCTACGAGCAGTACTTC
>TRBV6-2/TRBV6-3|NA|TRBJ2-5|TRBD1
CASSFRPGQGKETQYF
TGTGCCAGCAGCTTTCGACCGGGACAGGGAAAAGAGACCCAGTACTTC
>TRBV28|NA|TRBJ2-7|NA
CASSNPQIDGSREQYF
TGTGCCAGCAGTAACCCCCAAATTGACGGGAGCCGGGAGCAGTACTTC
>TRBV6-2/TRBV6-3|NA|TRBJ2-3|NA
CASSYSGRYTDTQYF
TGTGCCAGCAGTTACTCGGGGAGATACACAGATACGCAGTATTTT
>TRBV29-1|few|TRBJ2-7|TRBD1
CSVGRNRGYYEQYF
TGCAGCGTTGGACGTAACAGGGGATACTACGAGCAGTACTTC
>TRBV12-3/TRBV12-4|few|TRBJ1-2|TRBD1
CASRPRQGRYGYTF
TGTGCCAGCAGACCCCGACAGGGTCGGTATGGCTACACCTTC
>TRBV6-5|few|TRBJ1-4|NA
CASSTAGHRGEKLFF
TGTGCCAGCAGTACTGCGGGACATAGAGGGGAAAAACTGTTTTTT
>TRBV7-9|NA|TRBJ1-4|NA
CASSRVATNEKLFF
TGTGCCAGCAGCCGAGTTGCAACTAATGAAAAACTGTTTTTT
>TRBV27|NA|TRBJ2-4|NA
CASSQGGKNIQYF
TGTGCCAGCAGCCAGGGTGGCAAAAACATTCAGTACTTC
>TRBV12-3/TRBV12-4|NA|TRBJ2-7|NA
CASGPHSYEQYF
TGTGCCAGCGGACCTCACTCCTACGAGCAGTACTTC
>TRBV19|once|TRBJ2-1|NA
CASSMAGHNNEQFF
TGTGCCAGTAGTATGGCAGGCCACAACAATGAGCAGTTCTTC
>TRBV12-3/TRBV12-4|few|TRBJ2-7|NA
CASSLAQVQYEQYF
TGTGCCAGCAGTTTAGCACAGGTTCAATACGAGCAGTACTTC
>TRBV5-1|many|TRBJ1-1|NA
CASSLAGTLNTEAFF
TGCGCCAGCAGCTTGGCGGGGACTCTGAACACTGAAGCTTTCTTT
>TRBV3-1|few|TRBJ1-6|NA
CASSLRENNSPLHF
TGTGCCAGCAGCCTACGGGAGAATAATTCACCCCTCCACTTT
>TRBV10-3|NA|TRBJ2-7|TRBD1
CAISTGQGYEQYF
TGTGCCATCAGTACTGGACAGGGCTACGAGCAGTACTTC
>TRBV28|NA|TRBJ2-1|TRBD1
CASSFQTGWLDNEQFF
TGTGCCAGCAGTTTTCAGACAGGGTGGCTCGACAATGAGCAGTTCTTC
>TRBV23-1|NA|TRBJ2-3|NA
CASSQSEDTQYF
TGCGCCAGCAGTCAATCGGAAGATACGCAGTATTTT
>TRBV10-3|many|TRBJ1-1|NA
CAIKKGAEAFF
TGTGCCATCAAGAAGGGGGCTGAAGCTTTCTTT
>TRBV4-1|few|TRBJ2-7|NA
CASSQEPGSGQYF
TGCGCCAGCAGCCAAGAGCCAGGCAGCGGGCAGTACTTC
>TRBV5-6|NA|TRBJ2-5|NA
CASSLVLLQETQYF
TGTGCCAGCAGCTTGGTCTTGCTCCAAGAGACCCAGTACTTC
>TRBV4-3|NA|TRBJ2-1|NA
CASSQEFSGAEQFF
TGCGCCAGCAGCCAAGAGTTTAGTGGCGCTGAGCAGTTCTTC
>TRBV4-1|NA|TRBJ2-7|TRBD2
CASSQKTSGGIYEQYF
TGCGCCAGCAGCCAAAAGACTAGCGGGGGGATCTACGAGCAGTACTTC
>TRBV6-1|few|TRBJ1-3|TRBD1
CASRTGNENTIYF
TGTGCCAGCAGGACAGGGAATGAAAACACCATATATTTT
>TRBV6-5|NA|TRBJ2-2|NA
CASSYSAANTGELFF
TGTGCCAGCAGTTACTCGGCGGCGAACACCGGGGAGCTGTTTTTT
>TRBV28|NA|TRBJ2-3|NA
CASSSLVHTDTQYF
TGTGCCAGCAGTTCCCTGGTCCACACAGATACGCAGTATTTT
>TRBV10-3|NA|TRBJ2-7|NA
CAISEPSTRNEQYF
TGTGCCATCAGTGAGCCCTCCACTAGAAACGAGCAGTACTTC